This T cell receptor (beta chain) was obtained from a study of cytomegalovirus exposure and HLA in healthy donors. Overall study results and limits: Later analysis placed DRB1 highest and HLA-C lowest in TCR association rates, which differed by HLA locus.

Losses at the gene ends were 8 bases for V and 1 base for J; bases not matched to a gene: 6. This CDR3 has 14 residues. Looked up from germline, CDR1 is MNHEY and CDR2 is SVGAGI. In the PCR, 60 Vbeta and 13 Jbeta primers were used. Generated by immunoSEQ multiplex PCR, the TCRdb table keeps only in-frame clones and is missing some. The sample has roughly 110,000 clones; about 84% are singletons. This clone was seen only a few times. Its antigen is not known. The chain recombines TRBV6-5 with TRBJ1-1, with 8 bases that match TRBD1. The sample consisted of PBMCs. The TCR was taken from a man under 40 in good health and CMV-seronegative. As DNA, the CDR3 is TGTGCCAGCCGCGGACAGGGAGGGAACACTGAAGCTTTCTTT. It codes for CASRGQGGNTEAFF.